A single sample is the source of the 21 T cell receptor beta chains below, sequenced in a study of T cell changes during pregnancy in multiple sclerosis. This table comes from immunoSEQ multiplex PCR, and its TCRdb copy is limited to in-frame clones, with some not included. This table has about 38,000 clones, around 90% appearing once. Sample: CD8+ T cells from peripheral blood mononuclear cells, taken after pregnancy. The receptors here all came from a female donor with multiple sclerosis, enrolled in a pregnancy study.

V and J are TRBV4-1 and TRBJ1-3; TRBD1 matches at 7 bases. The CDR3 sequence is 17 residues long. V lost 2 bases, J lost 2 bases, and 9 bases stayed unmatched. Per the germline V gene, CDR1 is MGHRA and CDR2 is YSYEKL. The CDR3 spells CASSQRLGGGPGNTIYF. DNA of the CDR3: TGCGCCAGCAGCCAACGGTTAGGGGGCGGCCCTGGAAACACCATATATTTT.

The chain carries TRBV4-1 and TRBJ2-7; 8 bases fit TRBD2. The germline V gene has CDR1 MGHRA and CDR2 YSYEKL. The ends lost 6 bases at V and 7 bases at J; junction bases unmatched: 14. The CDR3 covers 15 residues. The CDR3 sequence: CASSHREAGVGEQYF. CDR3 DNA: TGCGCCAGCAGTCATAGGGAAGCGGGAGTAGGAGAGCAGTACTTC.

The rearrangement joins TRBV7-9 to TRBJ2-5, with 9 bases aligning to TRBD2. From germline, CDR1 is SEHNR and CDR2 FQNEAQ (reference sequence). The CDR3 loop spans 16 amino acids. The ends lost 1 base at V and 3 bases at J; junction bases unmatched: 6. The CDR3 here is CASSLVGGGAKETQYF. The CDR3 DNA reads as TGTGCCAGCAGCTTAGTGGGCGGGGGGGCTAAAGAGACCCAGTACTTC.

The chain has TRBV6-1 and TRBJ2-7; D not resolved. The V gene's germline CDR1 is MNHNS and CDR2 SASEGT. The V and J ends lost 4 bases and 6 bases respectively, with 16 bases between them. CDR3 length: 14 residues. CDR3 bases: TGTGCCAGCAGTGGAACCGGTTACGGGTTCGAGCAGTACTTC. Translated: CASSGTGYGFEQYF.

The chain has TRBV27 and TRBJ2-2; 9 bases agree with TRBD1. After removal of 6 bases from V and 4 bases from J, the junction contained 6 bases not matched to a gene. The CDR3 length is 15 residues. Germline V gene lookup returns CDR1 MNHEY and CDR2 SMNVEV (reference sequence). CDR3 protein: CASRRGQGSTGELFF. The CDR3 DNA sequence: TGTGCCAGCAGGCGGGGACAGGGTAGCACCGGGGAGCTGTTTTTT.

This chain joins TRBV7-9 and TRBJ1-2, with 7 bases matching TRBD1. V was clipped by 1 base and J by 4 bases; unmatched bases: 9. The CDR3 length is 16 residues. In germline, CDR1 is SEHNR, CDR2 FQNEAQ (reference sequence). This CDR3 reads CASSLVGGEALYGYTF. CDR3 bases: TGTGCCAGCAGCTTAGTAGGGGGCGAGGCCCTCTATGGCTACACCTTC.

V and J are TRBV4-1 and TRBJ2-7, with TRBD2 matching over 8 bases. Germline CDR1 MGHRA, CDR2 YSYEKL. The CDR3 has 15 residues. Trimming removed 4 bases from V and 3 bases from J; junction bases left unmatched: 8. This CDR3 is CASSRLSGVFYEQYF. For the CDR3, the DNA is TGCGCCAGCAGCCGACTTAGCGGGGTTTTCTACGAGCAGTACTTC.

The chain joins TRBV9 to TRBJ1-2; 10 bases fit TRBD1. V lost 3 bases and J lost 7; bases outside the gene matches: 6. The CDR3 extends over 14 amino acids. Germline V gives CDR1 SGDLS, CDR2 YYNGEE. CDR3 sequence reads: CASSADRGLGGYTF. The DNA for the CDR3 is TGTGCCAGCAGCGCAGACAGGGGGCTAGGTGGCTACACCTTC. Filled out from reference TRBV9 and TRBJ1-2, the complete variable domain reads DSGVTQTPKHLITATGQRVTLRCSPRSGDLSVYWYQQSLDQGLQFLIQYYNGEERAKGNILERFSAQQFPDLHSELNLSSLELGDSALYFCASSADRGLGGYTFGSGTRLTVV.

The chain has TRBV2 and TRBJ2-7; 7 bases map to TRBD2. Germline V gene sequence: CDR1 SNHLY, CDR2 FYNNEI. The ends lost 4 bases at V and 2 bases at J; junction bases unmatched: 2. The CDR3 contains 13 residues. The DNA of the CDR3 is TGTGCCAGCAGTGGGGAGGGCCCCTACGAGCAGTACTTC. It encodes CASSGEGPYEQYF.

The CDR3 is CASRWTSGSTGELFF. The DNA for the CDR3 is TGTGCCAGCAGGTGGACTAGCGGTTCCACCGGGGAGCTGTTTTTT. The genes are TRBV2 and TRBJ2-2; 10 nucleotides match TRBD2. Unmatched junction bases numbered 5, after V lost 6 bases and J lost 4 bases. There are 15 residues in the CDR3. Germline lookup yields CDR1 SNHLY and CDR2 FYNNEI.

CDR3 coding DNA: TGTGCCAGTAGCTCAGCCGGACAGGGCGGATATGGCTACACCTTC. Amino acids: CASSSAGQGGYGYTF. This chain joins TRBV19 and TRBJ1-2, with 8 bases that match TRBD1. From germline, CDR1 is LNHDA and CDR2 SQIVND (reference sequence). V trimming: 6 bases; J trimming: 5 bases; junction bases outside the gene matches: 11. The CDR3 extends over 15 amino acids.

V and J are TRBV27 and TRBJ1-4; the match to TRBD1 covers 8 bases. The V and J ends lost 8 bases and 8 bases, in that order; junction bases with no gene match: 7. The CDR3 runs to 13 residues. CDR1 MNHEY and CDR2 SMNVEV come from the germline V gene (reference sequence). The CDR3 sequence: CASGPGGAEKLFF. The CDR3 DNA reads TGTGCCAGCGGACCAGGGGGCGCGGAAAAACTGTTTTTT.

The chain combines TRBV5-1 with TRBJ1-2; 7 bases line up with TRBD1. Germline V gene lookup returns CDR1 SGHRS and CDR2 YFSETQ. CDR3 length: 13 amino acids. V lost 2 bases, J lost 4 bases, and 2 bases stayed unmatched. The CDR3 DNA reads TGCGCCAGCAGCTTTGGGACAGCCTATGGCTACACCTTC. Translated, it gives CASSFGTAYGYTF.

The rearrangement uses TRBV7-9 and TRBJ1-2; D is unresolved. The CDR3 totals 14 residues. Trimming removed 3 bases at V and 4 bases at J, with 12 bases between. Per the germline V gene, CDR1 is SEHNR and CDR2 is FQNEAQ (reference sequence). The CDR3 bases are TGTGCCAGCAGCTTCCCTACAGTGACCTATGGCTACACCTTC. Translation: CASSFPTVTYGYTF.

This chain links TRBV2 with TRBJ2-7; D is unresolved. The V end lost 3 bases, the J end lost 3 bases, and 12 bases lay between the germline ends. CDR1 is SNHLY and CDR2 is FYNNEI in the germline V gene. CDR3 length equals 14 residues. DNA of the CDR3: TGTGCCAGCAGTGATCGCTCAGACAACTACGAGCAGTACTTC. It encodes CASSDRSDNYEQYF. The variable domain in full, completed from reference TRBV2 and TRBJ2-7, reads EPEVTQTPSHQVTQMGQEVILRCVPISNHLYFYWYRQILGQKVEFLVSFYNNEISEKSEIFDDQFSVERPDGSNFTLKIRSTKLEDSAMYFCASSDRSDNYEQYFGPGTRLTVT.

The chain recombines TRBV7-2 with TRBJ2-6, with 7 bases lining up with TRBD1. The CDR3 contains 19 residues. Germline-derived CDR1 and CDR2 are SGHTA and FQGNSA. V gave up 5 bases and J gave up 0 bases; unmatched junction bases: 13. The DNA of the CDR3 is TGTGCCAGCAGCCCTAGGGGGCCAGGTGCTTACTCTGGGGCCAACGTCCTGACTTTC. Its translation: CASSPRGPGAYSGANVLTF.

About this clone: An end of the junction does not agree with germline; a read error may underlie this. Other DNA sequences from this sample encode an identical CDR3 as well. This chain connects TRBV6-5 to TRBJ1-1; TRBD1 matches 8 bases. Looked up from germline, CDR1 is MNHEY and CDR2 is SVGAGI. The CDR3 is made up of 13 amino acids. The CDR3 sequence: CASSYFEDREAFF. CDR3 in DNA: TGTGCCAGCAGTTACTTCGAGGACAGGGAAGCCTTCTTT.

V and J are TRBV19 and TRBJ2-3, with TRBD1 matching over 11 bases. V was pared by 7 bases and J by 4 bases, with 4 bases of the junction left unmatched. The CDR3 is made up of 14 amino acids. CDR1 is LNHDA and CDR2 is SQIVND in the germline V gene (reference sequence). The CDR3 DNA reads TGTGCCAGTACGGACAGGGGGCCACCAGATACGCAGTATTTT. This gives the protein CASTDRGPPDTQYF.

V gene TRBV9 combines with J gene TRBJ2-2; D is unclear. The CDR3 runs to 14 residues. Germline V lookup: CDR1 SGDLS, CDR2 YYNGEE. Deletions cut 0 bases from V and 6 bases from J, with 9 bases between. The CDR3 here is CASSVGSEAGELFF. The CDR3 DNA reads TGTGCCAGCAGCGTAGGATCAGAGGCCGGGGAGCTGTTTTTT.

There are a few counts of this clone. The chain has TRBV12-1 and TRBJ1-1; the listed D gene, TRBD1, was not tested against the DNA. TRBV12-1 is a documented pseudogene. This CDR3 comprises 12 residues. The CDR3 loop is CASSQRQGEAFF. CDR3 nucleotides: TGTGCCAGCAGCCAACGACAGGGTGAAGCTTTCTTT.

This rearrangement joins TRBV19 to TRBJ2-2, with 12 bases aligning to TRBD2. The germline V gene encodes CDR1 LNHDA and CDR2 SQIVND (reference sequence). The CDR3 is 16 amino acids. The V segment lost 7 bases and the J segment 5 bases; nucleotides outside the gene matches: 8. The CDR3 sequence is CASTIGLAGTTGELFF. CDR3 nucleotide sequence: TGTGCCAGTACCATAGGACTAGCGGGAACGACCGGGGAGCTGTTTTTT.